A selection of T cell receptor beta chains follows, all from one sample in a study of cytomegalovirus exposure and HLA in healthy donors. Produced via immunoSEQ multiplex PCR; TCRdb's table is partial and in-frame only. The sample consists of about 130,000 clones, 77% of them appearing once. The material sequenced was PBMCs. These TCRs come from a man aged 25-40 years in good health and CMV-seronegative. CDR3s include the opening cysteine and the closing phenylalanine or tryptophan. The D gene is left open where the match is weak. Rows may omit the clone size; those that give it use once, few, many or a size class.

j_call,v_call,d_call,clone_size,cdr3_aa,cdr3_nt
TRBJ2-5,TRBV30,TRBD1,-,CAWSRDREETQYF,TGTGCCTGGAGTCGCGACAGGGAAGAGACCCAGTACTTC
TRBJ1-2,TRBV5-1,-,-,CASSLESEGPYGYTF,TGCGCCAGCAGCTTGGAGTCAGAGGGCCCCTATGGCTACACCTTC
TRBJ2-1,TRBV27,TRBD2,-,CASRLAGNEQFF,TGTGCCAGTCGACTAGCGGGCAATGAGCAGTTCTTC
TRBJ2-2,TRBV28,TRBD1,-,CASSWADRDSGELFF,TGTGCCAGCAGTTGGGCGGACAGGGACTCCGGGGAGCTGTTTTTT
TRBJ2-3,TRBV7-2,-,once,CASSLTGYTDTQYF,TGTGCCAGCAGCTTGACGGGGTACACAGATACGCAGTATTTT
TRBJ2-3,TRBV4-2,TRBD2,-,CASSLSQLAGAPGDTQYF,TGTGCCAGCAGCCTCAGCCAACTAGCGGGAGCCCCAGGGGATACGCAGTATTTT
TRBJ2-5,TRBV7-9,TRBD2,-,CASSLGTSGFQETQYF,TGTGCCAGCAGCCTTGGGACTAGCGGGTTCCAAGAGACCCAGTACTTC
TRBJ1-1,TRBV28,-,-,CASSSATRGGNTEAFF,TGTGCCAGCAGTTCGGCCACGAGAGGTGGGAACACTGAAGCTTTCTTT
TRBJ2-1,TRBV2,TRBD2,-,CASSDEREVLRRQFF,TGTGCCAGCAGTGATGAGCGGGAGGTCCTGAGGAGGCAGTTCTTC
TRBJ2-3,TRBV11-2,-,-,CASSWGVLTDTQYF,TGTGCCAGCAGTTGGGGGGTCCTCACAGATACGCAGTATTTT
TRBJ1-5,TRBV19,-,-,CASRDGHHSNQPQHF,TGTGCCAGCAGAGACGGACACCATAGCAATCAGCCCCAGCATTTT
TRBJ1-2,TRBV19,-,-,CASSRVPTTAPYGYTF,TGTGCCAGTAGTAGAGTGCCCACGACAGCCCCCTATGGCTACACCTTC
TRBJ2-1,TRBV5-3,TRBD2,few,CARSYRTSGSSMRNEQFF,TGTGCCAGAAGCTACCGGACTAGCGGGAGTTCCATGAGAAATGAGCAGTTCTTC
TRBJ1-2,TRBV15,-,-,CATSREFVGGYTF,TGTGCCACCAGCAGAGAGTTCGTCGGTGGCTACACCTTC
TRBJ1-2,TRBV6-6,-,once,CASSYGQFYGYTF,TGTGCCAGCAGTTACGGGCAGTTCTATGGCTACACCTTC
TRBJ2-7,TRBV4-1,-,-,CASSQGPNSYEQYF,TGCGCCAGCAGCCAAGGTCCAAACTCCTACGAGCAGTACTTC
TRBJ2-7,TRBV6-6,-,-,CATAGPYEQYF,TGTGCCACAGCAGGTCCCTACGAGCAGTACTTC
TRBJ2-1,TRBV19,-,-,CASSIYYNEQFF,TGTGCCAGTAGTATCTATTACAATGAGCAGTTCTTC
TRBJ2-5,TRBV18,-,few,CASSPNAASWETQYF,TGTGCCAGCTCACCAAACGCGGCTAGTTGGGAGACCCAGTACTTC
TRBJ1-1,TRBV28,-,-,CASCRGGDGNTEAFF,TGTGCCAGCTGTCGAGGTGGCGATGGGAACACTGAAGCTTTCTTT
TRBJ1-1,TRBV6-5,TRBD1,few,CASNGQGSEAFF,TGTGCCAGCAATGGACAGGGATCTGAAGCTTTCTTT
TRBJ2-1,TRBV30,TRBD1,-,CAWSLDRANEQFF,TGTGCCTGGAGTCTGGACAGGGCTAATGAGCAGTTCTTC
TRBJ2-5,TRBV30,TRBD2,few,CAWSRGLAGGQYQETQYF,TGTGCCTGGAGTCGGGGGCTAGCGGGAGGGCAGTATCAAGAGACCCAGTACTTC
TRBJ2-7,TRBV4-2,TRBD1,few,CASSQGRDSSSYEQYF,TGTGCCAGCAGCCAAGGCCGGGACAGTTCTTCCTACGAGCAGTACTTC
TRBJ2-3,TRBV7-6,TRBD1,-,CASSQGQGGTDTQYF,TGTGCCAGCAGCCAGGGACAGGGAGGCACAGATACGCAGTATTTT
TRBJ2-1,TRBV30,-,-,CAWREDSPLEQFF,TGTGCCTGGAGGGAGGACTCTCCGTTGGAGCAGTTCTTC
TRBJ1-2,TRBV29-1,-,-,CSVEDREGGYTF,TGCAGCGTTGAAGATCGGGAGGGCGGCTACACCTTC
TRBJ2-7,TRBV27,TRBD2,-,CASIKRWLAGGGAYEQYF,TGTGCCAGCATCAAGAGGTGGCTAGCGGGTGGAGGAGCCTACGAGCAGTACTTC
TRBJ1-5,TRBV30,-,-,CAWNSGGWNQPQHF,TGTGCCTGGAATAGTGGGGGGTGGAATCAGCCCCAGCATTTT
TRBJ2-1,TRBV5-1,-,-,CASSLGGGRKGYEQFF,TGCGCCAGCAGCTTGGGCGGGGGCAGGAAGGGGTATGAGCAGTTCTTC
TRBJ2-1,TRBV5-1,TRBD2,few,CASSLGGLALTKFF,TGCGCCAGCAGCTTGGGGGGACTAGCCTTAACGAAGTTCTTC
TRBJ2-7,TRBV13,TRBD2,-,CASSPGLAGARHEQYF,TGTGCCAGCAGCCCGGGACTAGCGGGAGCTCGGCACGAGCAGTACTTC
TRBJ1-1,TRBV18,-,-,CASSPTAGTEAFF,TGTGCCAGCTCACCCACGGCGGGCACTGAAGCTTTCTTT
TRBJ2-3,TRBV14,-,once,CASSPLSGEEYF,TGTGCCAGCAGCCCTTTGTCGGGAGAGGAGTATTTT
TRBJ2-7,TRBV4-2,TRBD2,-,CASSPSSLLAGVLSYEQYF,TGTGCCAGCAGCCCATCCTCGCTACTAGCGGGGGTCCTCTCCTACGAGCAGTACTTC
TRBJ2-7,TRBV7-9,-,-,CASSEPGGRGEQYF,TGTGCCAGCAGCGAACCAGGGGGGCGAGGCGAGCAGTACTTC
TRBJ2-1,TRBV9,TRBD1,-,CASSVIGQELNEQFF,TGTGCCAGCAGCGTAATAGGACAGGAGCTTAATGAGCAGTTCTTC
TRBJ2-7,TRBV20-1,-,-,CSARAQYEQYF,TGCAGTGCTAGAGCCCAATACGAGCAGTACTTC
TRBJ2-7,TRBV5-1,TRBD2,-,CASSPHPSGRAGERDEQYF,TGCGCCAGCAGCCCTCATCCTAGCGGGAGGGCCGGGGAGAGGGACGAGCAGTACTTC
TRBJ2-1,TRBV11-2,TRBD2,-,CASSLLPLAGGTDEQFF,TGTGCCAGCAGCTTATTGCCCCTAGCGGGAGGTACGGATGAGCAGTTCTTC
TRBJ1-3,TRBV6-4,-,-,CASSGALQFSGNTIYF,TGTGCCAGCAGTGGAGCCCTTCAATTCTCTGGAAACACCATATATTTT
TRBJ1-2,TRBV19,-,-,CASSIDPGNSNYGYTF,TGTGCCAGTAGTATAGATCCAGGGAACTCTAACTATGGCTACACCTTC
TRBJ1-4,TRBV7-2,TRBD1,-,CASSPRAGTGEKLFF,TGTGCCAGCAGCCCGCGCGCCGGGACAGGTGAAAAACTGTTTTTT
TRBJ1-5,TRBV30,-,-,CASRGAGRAYSNQPQHF,TGTGCCTCTAGGGGAGCAGGGAGGGCTTATAGCAATCAGCCCCAGCATTTT
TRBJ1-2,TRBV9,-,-,CASSVGSMDYGYTF,TGTGCCAGCAGCGTGGGCAGCATGGACTATGGCTACACCTTC
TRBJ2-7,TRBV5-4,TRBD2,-,CASSSQGGYEQYF,TGTGCCAGCAGCTCCCAGGGAGGGTACGAGCAGTACTTC
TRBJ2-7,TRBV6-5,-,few,CASTRTIRESYEQYF,TGTGCCAGCACCCGGACAATCAGGGAATCCTACGAGCAGTACTTC
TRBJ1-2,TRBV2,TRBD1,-,CASWGTGFGYTF,TGTGCCAGCTGGGGGACAGGCTTTGGCTACACCTTC
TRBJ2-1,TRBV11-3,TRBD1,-,CASSSRDSYNEQFF,TGTGCCAGCAGCAGCCGGGACAGTTACAATGAGCAGTTCTTC
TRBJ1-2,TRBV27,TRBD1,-,CASSPDRGRNYGYTF,TGTGCCAGCAGTCCTGACAGGGGGCGAAACTATGGCTACACCTTC
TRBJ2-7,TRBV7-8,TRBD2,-,CASSFLADYEQYF,TGTGCCAGCAGCTTTCTAGCGGATTACGAGCAGTACTTC
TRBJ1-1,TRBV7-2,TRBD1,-,CASSSNRGLNTEAFF,TGTGCCAGCAGCTCAAACAGGGGTCTGAACACTGAAGCTTTCTTT
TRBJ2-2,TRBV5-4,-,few,CASSQGQNTGELFF,TGTGCCAGCAGCCAGGGACAGAACACCGGGGAGCTGTTTTTT